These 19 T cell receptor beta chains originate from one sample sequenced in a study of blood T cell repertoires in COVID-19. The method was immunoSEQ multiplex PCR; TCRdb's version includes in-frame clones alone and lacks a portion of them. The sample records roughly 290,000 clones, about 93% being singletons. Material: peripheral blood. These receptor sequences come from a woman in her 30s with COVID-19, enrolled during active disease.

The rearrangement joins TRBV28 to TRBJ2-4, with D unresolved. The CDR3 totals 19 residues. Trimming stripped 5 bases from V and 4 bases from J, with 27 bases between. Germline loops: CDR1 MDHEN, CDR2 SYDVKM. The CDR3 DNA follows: TGTGCCAGCAGTCACCACAGTTTACTGATTTACGGCAGTAAAAACATTCAGTACTTC. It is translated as CASSHHSLLIYGSKNIQYF.

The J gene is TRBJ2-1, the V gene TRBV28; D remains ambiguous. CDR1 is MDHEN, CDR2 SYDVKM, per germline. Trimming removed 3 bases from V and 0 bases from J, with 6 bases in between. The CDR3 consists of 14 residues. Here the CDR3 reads CASSFPVSYNEQFF. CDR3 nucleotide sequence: TGTGCCAGCAGTTTCCCAGTCTCCTACAATGAGCAGTTCTTC. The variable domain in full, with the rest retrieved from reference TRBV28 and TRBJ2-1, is DVKVTQSSRYLVKRTGEKVFLECVQDMDHENMFWYRQDPGLGLRLIYFSYDVKMKEKGDIPEGYSVSREKKERFSLILESASTNQTSMYLCASSFPVSYNEQFFGPGTRLTVL.

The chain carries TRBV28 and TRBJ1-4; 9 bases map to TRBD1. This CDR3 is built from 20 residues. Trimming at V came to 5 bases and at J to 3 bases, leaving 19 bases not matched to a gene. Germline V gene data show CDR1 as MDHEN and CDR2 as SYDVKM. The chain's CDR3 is CASSVLKLRDRDSANEKLFF. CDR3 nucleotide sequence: TGTGCCAGCAGTGTCCTCAAGTTAAGGGACAGGGACTCGGCTAATGAAAAACTGTTTTTT.

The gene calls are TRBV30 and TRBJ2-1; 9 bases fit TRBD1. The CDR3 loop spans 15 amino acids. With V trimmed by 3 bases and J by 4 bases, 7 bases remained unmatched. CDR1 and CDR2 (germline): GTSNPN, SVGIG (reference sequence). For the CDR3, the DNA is TGTGCCTGGAGCTTCGACGGGACAGGGTACAATGAGCAGTTCTTC. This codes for CAWSFDGTGYNEQFF.

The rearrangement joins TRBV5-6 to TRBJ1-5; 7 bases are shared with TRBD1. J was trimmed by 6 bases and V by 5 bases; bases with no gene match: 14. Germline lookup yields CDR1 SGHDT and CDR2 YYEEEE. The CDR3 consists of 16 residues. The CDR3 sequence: CASSFTGTGVTQPQHF. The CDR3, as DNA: TGTGCCAGCAGTTTTACGGGCACAGGGGTTACTCAGCCCCAGCATTTT.

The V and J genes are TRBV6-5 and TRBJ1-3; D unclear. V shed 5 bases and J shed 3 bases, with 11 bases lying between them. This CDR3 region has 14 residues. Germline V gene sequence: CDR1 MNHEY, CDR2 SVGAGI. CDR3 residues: CASSHRRNGNTIYF. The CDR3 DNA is TGTGCCAGCAGTCACAGACGGAATGGAAACACCATATATTTT.

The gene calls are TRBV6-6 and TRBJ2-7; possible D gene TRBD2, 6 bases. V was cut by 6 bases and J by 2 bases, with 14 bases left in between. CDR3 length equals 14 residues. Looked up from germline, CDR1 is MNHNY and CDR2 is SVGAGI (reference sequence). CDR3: CASSTGTPTYEQYF. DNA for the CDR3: TGTGCCAGCAGCACCGGGACTCCTACCTACGAGCAGTACTTC.

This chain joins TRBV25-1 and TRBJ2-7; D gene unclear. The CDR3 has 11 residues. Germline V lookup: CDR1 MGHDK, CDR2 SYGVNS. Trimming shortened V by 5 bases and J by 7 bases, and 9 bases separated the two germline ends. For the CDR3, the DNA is TGTGCCAGCAGTCTCCGGCGGGAGCAGTACTTC. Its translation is CASSLRREQYF.

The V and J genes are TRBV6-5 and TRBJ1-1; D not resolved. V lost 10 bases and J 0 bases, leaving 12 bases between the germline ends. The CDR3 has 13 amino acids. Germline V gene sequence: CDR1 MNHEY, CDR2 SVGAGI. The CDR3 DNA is TGTGCCACCGGCTGGGAGTTGAACACTGAAGCTTTCTTT. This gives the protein CATGWELNTEAFF.

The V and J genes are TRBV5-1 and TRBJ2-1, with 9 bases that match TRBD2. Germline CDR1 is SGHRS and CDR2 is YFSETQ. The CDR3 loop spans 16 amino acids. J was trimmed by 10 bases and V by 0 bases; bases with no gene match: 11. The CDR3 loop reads CASSLGGLAGFWEQFF. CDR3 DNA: TGCGCCAGCAGCTTGGGTGGCCTAGCGGGATTTTGGGAGCAGTTCTTC. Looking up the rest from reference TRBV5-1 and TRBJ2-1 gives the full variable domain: KAGVTQTPRYLIKTRGQQVTLSCSPISGHRSVSWYQQTPGQGLQFLFEYFSETQRNKGNFPGRFSGRQFSNSRSEMNVSTLELGDSALYLCASSLGGLAGFWEQFFGPGTRLTVL.

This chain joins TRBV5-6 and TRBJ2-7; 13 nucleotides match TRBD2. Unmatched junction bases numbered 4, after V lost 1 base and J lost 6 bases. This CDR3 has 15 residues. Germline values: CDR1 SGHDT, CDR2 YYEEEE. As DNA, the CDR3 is TGTGCCAGCAGCTTGAGGACTAGCGGGAGTCTCGAGCAGTACTTC. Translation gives CASSLRTSGSLEQYF.

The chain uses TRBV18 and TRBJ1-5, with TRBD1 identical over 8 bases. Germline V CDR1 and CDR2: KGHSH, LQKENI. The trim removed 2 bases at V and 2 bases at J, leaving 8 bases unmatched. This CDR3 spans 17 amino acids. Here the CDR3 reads CASSPSSWGQGNQPQHF. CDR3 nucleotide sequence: TGTGCCAGCTCACCATCGTCCTGGGGACAGGGCAATCAGCCCCAGCATTTT.

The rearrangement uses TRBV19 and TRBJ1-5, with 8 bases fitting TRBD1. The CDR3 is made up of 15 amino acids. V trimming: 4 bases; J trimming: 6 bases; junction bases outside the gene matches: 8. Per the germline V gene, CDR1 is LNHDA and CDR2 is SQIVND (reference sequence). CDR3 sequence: CASSTDRGLGQPQHF. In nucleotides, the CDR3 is TGTGCCAGTAGTACTGACAGGGGCCTCGGTCAGCCCCAGCATTTT.

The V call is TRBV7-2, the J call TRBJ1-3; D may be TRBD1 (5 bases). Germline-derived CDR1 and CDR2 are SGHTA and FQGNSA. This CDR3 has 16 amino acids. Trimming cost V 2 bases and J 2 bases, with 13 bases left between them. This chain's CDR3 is CASSLRSAGTGNTIYF. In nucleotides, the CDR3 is TGTGCCAGCAGCTTAAGATCCGCAGGGACTGGAAACACCATATATTTT.

CDR3 nucleotides: TGCAGCGTCCGGGACAGGGGGCAGCCCCAGCATTTT. Amino acids: CSVRDRGQPQHF. The chain recombines TRBV29-1 with TRBJ1-5, with 11 bases lining up with TRBD1. V lost 6 bases and J lost 7; bases outside the gene matches: 2. The germline gives CDR1 SQVTM, CDR2 ANQGSEA. This CDR3 is 12 amino acids long.

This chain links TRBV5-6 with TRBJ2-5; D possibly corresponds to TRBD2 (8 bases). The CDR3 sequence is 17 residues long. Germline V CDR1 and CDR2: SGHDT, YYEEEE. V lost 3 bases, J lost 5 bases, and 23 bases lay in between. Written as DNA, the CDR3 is TGTGCCAGCAGCTCCCTCGGGAGGGACAGCGGAGGGGAGACCCAGTACTTC. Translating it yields CASSSLGRDSGGETQYF.

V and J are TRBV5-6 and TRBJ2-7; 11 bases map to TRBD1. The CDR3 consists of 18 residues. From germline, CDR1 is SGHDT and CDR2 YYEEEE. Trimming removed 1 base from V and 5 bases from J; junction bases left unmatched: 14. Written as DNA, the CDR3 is TGTGCCAGCAGCTTGTGGGGACAGGGGGGACTTATGGGCGACGAGCAGTACTTC. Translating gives CASSLWGQGGLMGDEQYF.

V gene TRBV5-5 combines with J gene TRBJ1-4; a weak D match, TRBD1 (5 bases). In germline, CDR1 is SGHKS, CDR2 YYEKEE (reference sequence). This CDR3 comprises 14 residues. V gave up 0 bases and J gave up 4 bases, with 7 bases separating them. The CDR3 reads CASSLGQFNEKLFF. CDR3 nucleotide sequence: TGTGCCAGCAGCTTGGGACAGTTTAATGAAAAACTGTTTTTT.

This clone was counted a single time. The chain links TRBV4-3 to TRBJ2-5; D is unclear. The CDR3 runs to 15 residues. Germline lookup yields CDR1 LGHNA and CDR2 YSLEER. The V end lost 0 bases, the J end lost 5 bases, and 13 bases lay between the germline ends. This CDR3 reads CASSQDLGDSETQYF. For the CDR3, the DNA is TGCGCCAGCAGCCAAGATCTAGGAGACTCTGAGACCCAGTACTTC.